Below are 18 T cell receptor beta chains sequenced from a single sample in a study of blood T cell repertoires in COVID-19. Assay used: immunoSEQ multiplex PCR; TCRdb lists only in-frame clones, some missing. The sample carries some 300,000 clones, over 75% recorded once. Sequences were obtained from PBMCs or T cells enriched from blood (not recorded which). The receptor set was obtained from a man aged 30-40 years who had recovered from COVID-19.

The CDR3 region has the DNA TGTGCCAGCAGGGGAACAGGGGGAGAGACCCAGTACTTC. It specifies CASRGTGGETQYF. The V call is TRBV2, the J call TRBJ2-5; 8 nucleotides align to TRBD1. The CDR3 length is 13 residues. The V and J ends lost 6 bases and 4 bases, in that order; junction bases with no gene match: 4. Germline V gene lookup returns CDR1 SNHLY and CDR2 FYNNEI.

CDR3 sequence: CASSYSSPASNEQFF. CDR3 in DNA: TGTGCCAGCAGTTACTCGAGTCCAGCGAGTAATGAGCAGTTCTTC. The rearrangement links TRBV6-5 to TRBJ2-1; D gene unclear. The CDR3 has 15 amino acids. Germline V gene sequence: CDR1 MNHEY, CDR2 SVGAGI. The V gene lost 0 bases and the J gene lost 7 bases, with 13 bases spanning the gap.

DNA of the CDR3: TGTGCCAGCAGCTTACGTTTCGGGACAGGGGCGAGCACCGGGGAGCTGTTTTTT. This codes for CASSLRFGTGASTGELFF. The chain combines TRBV7-2 with TRBJ2-2, with 10 positions matching TRBD1. This CDR3 has 18 residues. Germline-derived CDR1 and CDR2 are SGHTA and FQGNSA. Losses at the gene ends were 2 bases for V and 4 bases for J; bases not matched to a gene: 10.

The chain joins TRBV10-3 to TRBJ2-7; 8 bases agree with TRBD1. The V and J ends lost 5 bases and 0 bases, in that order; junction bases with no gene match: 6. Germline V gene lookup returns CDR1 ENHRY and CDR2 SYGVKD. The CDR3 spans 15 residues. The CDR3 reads CAISQVDRGSYEQYF. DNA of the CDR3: TGTGCCATCAGTCAGGTAGACAGGGGCTCCTACGAGCAGTACTTC.

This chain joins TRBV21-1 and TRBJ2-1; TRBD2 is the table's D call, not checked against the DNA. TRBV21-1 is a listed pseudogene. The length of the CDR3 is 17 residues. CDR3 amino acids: CASSNRLHPSSYNEQFF. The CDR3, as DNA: TGTGCCAGCAGCAACAGACTACATCCCAGCTCCTACAATGAGCAGTTCTTC.

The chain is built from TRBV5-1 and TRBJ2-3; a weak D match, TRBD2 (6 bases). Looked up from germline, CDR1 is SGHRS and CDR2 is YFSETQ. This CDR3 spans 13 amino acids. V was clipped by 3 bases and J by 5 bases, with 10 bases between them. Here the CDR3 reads CASSWGVGDTQYF. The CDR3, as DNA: TGCGCCAGCAGCTGGGGGGTTGGAGATACGCAGTATTTT.

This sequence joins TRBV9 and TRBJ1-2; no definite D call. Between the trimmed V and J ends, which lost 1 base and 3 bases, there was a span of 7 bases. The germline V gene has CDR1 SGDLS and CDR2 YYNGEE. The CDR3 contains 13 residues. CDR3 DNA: TGTGCCAGCAGCGTAATGGGCGACTATGGCTACACCTTC. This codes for CASSVMGDYGYTF.

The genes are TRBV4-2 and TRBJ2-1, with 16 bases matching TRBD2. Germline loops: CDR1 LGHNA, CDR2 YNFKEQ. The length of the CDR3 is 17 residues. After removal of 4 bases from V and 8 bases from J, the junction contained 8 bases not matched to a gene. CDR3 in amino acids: CASSLGTSGGAIYEQFF. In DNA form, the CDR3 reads TGTGCCAGCAGCCTAGGGACTAGCGGGGGGGCTATATATGAGCAGTTCTTC.

DNA of the CDR3: TGCGCCAGCAGTGAGTATCGGGACAGGGGCAGCTACGAGCAGTACTTC. It yields the protein CASSEYRDRGSYEQYF. The chain is built from TRBV10-1 and TRBJ2-7; 10 bases are a match to TRBD1. This CDR3 is built from 16 residues. In germline, CDR1 is WNHNN, CDR2 SYGVQD (reference sequence). The ends lost 1 base at V and 3 bases at J; junction bases unmatched: 6.

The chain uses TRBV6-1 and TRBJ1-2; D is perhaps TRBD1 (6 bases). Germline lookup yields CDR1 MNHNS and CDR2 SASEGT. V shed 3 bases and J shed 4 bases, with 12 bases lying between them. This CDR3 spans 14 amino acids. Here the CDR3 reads CASSDQQGVYGYTF. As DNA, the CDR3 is TGTGCCAGCAGTGATCAACAGGGCGTCTATGGCTACACCTTC.

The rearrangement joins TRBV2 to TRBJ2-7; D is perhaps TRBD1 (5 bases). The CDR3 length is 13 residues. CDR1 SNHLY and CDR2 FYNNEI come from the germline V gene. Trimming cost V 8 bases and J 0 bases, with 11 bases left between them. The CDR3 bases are TGTGCCAGCCTAGTGACAGCCTCCTACGAGCAGTACTTC. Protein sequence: CASLVTASYEQYF.

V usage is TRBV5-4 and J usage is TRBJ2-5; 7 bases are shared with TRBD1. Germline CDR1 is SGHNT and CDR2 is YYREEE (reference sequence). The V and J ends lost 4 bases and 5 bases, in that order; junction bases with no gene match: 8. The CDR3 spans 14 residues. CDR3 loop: CASSVDRPLETQYF. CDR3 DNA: TGTGCCAGCAGCGTGGACAGGCCTCTGGAGACCCAGTACTTC.

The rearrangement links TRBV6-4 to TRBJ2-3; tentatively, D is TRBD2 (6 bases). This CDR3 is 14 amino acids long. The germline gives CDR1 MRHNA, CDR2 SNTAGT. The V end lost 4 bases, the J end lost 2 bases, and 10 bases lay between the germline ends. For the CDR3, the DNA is TGTGCCAGCAGTGCGGGGGACGACACAGATACGCAGTATTTT. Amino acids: CASSAGDDTDTQYF.

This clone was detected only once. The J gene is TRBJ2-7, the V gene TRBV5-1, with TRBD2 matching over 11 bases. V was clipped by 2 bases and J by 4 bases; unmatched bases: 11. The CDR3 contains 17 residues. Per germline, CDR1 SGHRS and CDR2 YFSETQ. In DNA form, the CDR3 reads TGCGCCAGCAGCTTTGAAACTAGCGGGAGTCGCCCTTACGAGCAGTACTTC. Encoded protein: CASSFETSGSRPYEQYF.

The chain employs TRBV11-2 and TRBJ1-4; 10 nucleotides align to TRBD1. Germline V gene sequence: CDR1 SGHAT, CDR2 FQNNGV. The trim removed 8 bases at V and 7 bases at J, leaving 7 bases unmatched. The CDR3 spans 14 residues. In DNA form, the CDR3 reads TGTGCCAGCTCACCGGGACAGGGGAGTGAAAAACTGTTTTTT. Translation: CASSPGQGSEKLFF.

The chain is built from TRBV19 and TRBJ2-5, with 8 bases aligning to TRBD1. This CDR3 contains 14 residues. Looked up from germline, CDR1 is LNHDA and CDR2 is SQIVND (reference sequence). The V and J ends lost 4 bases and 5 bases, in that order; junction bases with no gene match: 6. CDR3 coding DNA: TGTGCCAGTAGTAAAGACAGGGACAGGGAGACCCAGTACTTC. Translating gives CASSKDRDRETQYF.

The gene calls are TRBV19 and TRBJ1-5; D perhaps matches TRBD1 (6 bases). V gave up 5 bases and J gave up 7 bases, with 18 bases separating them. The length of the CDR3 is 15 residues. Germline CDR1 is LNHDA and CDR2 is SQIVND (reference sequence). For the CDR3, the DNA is TGTGCCAGTAGTCAATTAGTACAGGGCGGCCAGCCCCAGCATTTT. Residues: CASSQLVQGGQPQHF. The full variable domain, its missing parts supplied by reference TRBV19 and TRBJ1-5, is DGGITQSPKYLFRKEGQNVTLSCEQNLNHDAMYWYRQDPGQGLRLIYYSQIVNDFQKGDIAEGYSVSREKKESFPLTVTSAQKNPTAFYLCASSQLVQGGQPQHFGDGTRLSIL.

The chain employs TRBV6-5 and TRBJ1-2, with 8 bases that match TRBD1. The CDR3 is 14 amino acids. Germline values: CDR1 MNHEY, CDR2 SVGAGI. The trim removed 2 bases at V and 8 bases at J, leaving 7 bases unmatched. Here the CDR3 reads CASSYIDRGGGYTF. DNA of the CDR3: TGTGCCAGCAGTTACATAGACAGGGGAGGAGGCTACACCTTC.